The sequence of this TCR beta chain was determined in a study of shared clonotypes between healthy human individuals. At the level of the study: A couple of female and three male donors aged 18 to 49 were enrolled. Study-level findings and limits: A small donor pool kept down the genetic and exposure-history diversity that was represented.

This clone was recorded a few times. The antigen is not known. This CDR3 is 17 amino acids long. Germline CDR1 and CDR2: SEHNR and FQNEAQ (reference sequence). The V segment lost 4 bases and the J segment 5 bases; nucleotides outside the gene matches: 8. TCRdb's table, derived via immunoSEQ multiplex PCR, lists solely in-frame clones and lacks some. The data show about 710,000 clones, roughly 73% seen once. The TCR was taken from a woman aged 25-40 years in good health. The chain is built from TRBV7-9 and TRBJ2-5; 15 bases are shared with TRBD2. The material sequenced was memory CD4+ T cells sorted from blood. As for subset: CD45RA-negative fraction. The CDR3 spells CASSSGLAGGPGETQYF. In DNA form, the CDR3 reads TGTGCCAGCAGCTCTGGACTAGCGGGAGGGCCTGGGGAGACCCAGTACTTC.